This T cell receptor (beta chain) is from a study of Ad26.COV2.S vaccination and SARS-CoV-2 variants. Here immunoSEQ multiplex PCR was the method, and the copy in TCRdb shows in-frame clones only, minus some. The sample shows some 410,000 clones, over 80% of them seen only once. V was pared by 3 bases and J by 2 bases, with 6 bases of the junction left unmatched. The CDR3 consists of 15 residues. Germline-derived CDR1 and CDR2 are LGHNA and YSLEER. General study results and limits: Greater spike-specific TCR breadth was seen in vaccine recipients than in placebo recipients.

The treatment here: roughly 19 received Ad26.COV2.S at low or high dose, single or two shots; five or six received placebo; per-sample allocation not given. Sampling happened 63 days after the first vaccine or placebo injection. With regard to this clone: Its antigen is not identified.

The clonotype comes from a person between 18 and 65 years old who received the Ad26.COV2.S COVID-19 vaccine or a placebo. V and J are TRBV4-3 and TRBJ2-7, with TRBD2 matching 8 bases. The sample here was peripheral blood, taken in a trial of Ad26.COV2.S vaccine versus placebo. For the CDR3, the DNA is TGCGCCAGCAGCCAGGAGCGGGGGCGACCCTACGAGCAGTACTTC. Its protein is CASSQERGRPYEQYF.